These 26 T cell receptor beta chains were all obtained from the same sample, sequenced in a study of monozygotic twins with inflammatory bowel disease. Each CDR3 protein gets one entry in TCRdb, which reprocessed the 5' RACE reads and gives no DNA. In all, the sample yields 150,000 to 200,000 distinct CDR3 sequences. Material for sequencing was blood. The source is a human donor with ulcerative colitis or Crohn's disease, or a healthy co-twin of an affected twin (not recorded which).

V is TRBV7-9 and J is TRBJ2-7; TCRdb's assignment of TRBD1 cannot be checked, as there is no DNA. Germline V gene lookup returns CDR1 SEHNR and CDR2 FQNEAQ (reference sequence). This CDR3 has 15 residues. The CDR3 region is CASSLRQGGILEQYF.

CDR3 protein: CSARDYRGEQFF. The chain joins TRBV20-1 to TRBJ2-1. CDR3 length equals 12 residues. CDR1 is DFQATT and CDR2 is SNEGSKA in the germline V gene (reference sequence).

The gene calls are TRBV7-9 and TRBJ2-3; TCRdb indicates TRBD2, and absent DNA this call remains unverified. The CDR3 totals 16 residues. Germline CDR1 SEHNR, CDR2 FQNEAQ (reference sequence). The CDR3 loop reads CASSLMTSADTDTQYF.

This rearrangement joins TRBV15 to TRBJ1-1. CDR1 is LNHNV and CDR2 is YYDKDF in the germline V gene (reference sequence). This CDR3 comprises 15 residues. The CDR3 loop is CATSRDGRAGTEAFF.

V and J are TRBV10-3 and TRBJ2-5; lacking DNA, the TRBD1 call made by TCRdb goes unchecked. CDR3 length equals 13 residues. Germline V gene data show CDR1 as ENHRY and CDR2 as SYGVKD. CDR3 in amino acids: CAISEGRGETQYF.

This chain links TRBV7-9 with TRBJ2-3; TCRdb designates TRBD2, a call that cannot be tested without DNA. The CDR3 has 16 residues. Germline V CDR1 and CDR2: SEHNR, FQNEAQ (reference sequence). The CDR3 spells CASSLIAGGPGDTQYF.

The CDR3 loop is CSASQRTTDTQYF. This sequence joins TRBV20-1 and TRBJ2-3. CDR3 length equals 13 residues. From germline, CDR1 is DFQATT and CDR2 SNEGSKA (reference sequence).

The chain combines TRBV9 with TRBJ1-5. Germline V lookup: CDR1 SGDLS, CDR2 YYNGEE. This CDR3 has 14 amino acids. The CDR3 loop reads CASSIGEPNQPQHF.

The V gene is TRBV7-9, the J gene TRBJ2-1. Germline V gene lookup returns CDR1 SEHNR and CDR2 FQNEAQ (reference sequence). This CDR3 comprises 16 residues. This CDR3 reads CASSPILPSSYNEQFF.

The gene calls are TRBV7-9 and TRBJ2-5; TCRdb's D call, TRBD2, is unchecked because there is no DNA. Germline V lookup: CDR1 SEHNR, CDR2 FQNEAQ (reference sequence). The CDR3 is 15 amino acids. The CDR3 protein is CASSFGGRAGETQYF.

The chain employs TRBV5-5 and TRBJ1-6. The CDR3 length is 16 residues. Germline CDR1 SGHKS, CDR2 YYEKEE (reference sequence). The CDR3 here is CASSTRAAQANSPLHF.

This chain connects TRBV19 to TRBJ2-1; TCRdb returns TRBD2, unconfirmable since there is no DNA. The CDR3 is made up of 15 amino acids. Per the germline V gene, CDR1 is LNHDA and CDR2 is SQIVND (reference sequence). The CDR3 here is CASIKTSGSYNEQFF.

J is TRBJ2-1 and V is TRBV7-8; TCRdb picks TRBD2, but there is no DNA to check that call. This CDR3 has 14 amino acids. Germline V CDR1 and CDR2: SGHVS, FQNEAQ. The CDR3 sequence is CASRELAGGNEQFF. Variable domain in full (rest from reference TRBV7-8 and TRBJ2-1): GAGVSQSPRYKVAKRGQDVALRCDPISGHVSLFWYQQALGQGPEFLTYFQNEAQLDKSGLPSDRFFAERPEGSVSTLKIQRTQQEDSAVYLCASRELAGGNEQFFGPGTRLTVL.

The rearrangement links TRBV20-1 to TRBJ2-5; TCRdb's D call, TRBD2, is unchecked because there is no DNA. In germline, CDR1 is DFQATT, CDR2 SNEGSKA (reference sequence). The CDR3 sequence is 15 residues long. The CDR3 is CSARTGGGAGETQYF.

This chain connects TRBV5-4 to TRBJ2-3. The CDR3 has 15 residues. CDR1 is SGHNT, CDR2 YYREEE, per germline (reference sequence). The CDR3 reads CASSRGGITTDTQYF.

The chain has TRBV29-1 and TRBJ1-1; TCRdb proposes TRBD1, but this gene call is untestable without DNA. This CDR3 spans 13 amino acids. The germline CDR1 and CDR2 sequences are SQVTM and ANQGSEA. The chain's CDR3 is CSVLLGGTTEAFF.

The chain has TRBV7-3 and TRBJ2-2; the TRBD2 assignment by TCRdb is unverifiable without DNA. The CDR3 has 15 residues. Germline V gene data show CDR1 as SGHTA and CDR2 as FQGTGA. CDR3 in amino acids: CASSLTVGRAGELFF. Supplemented by reference TRBV7-3 and TRBJ2-2, the full variable domain reads GAGVSQTPSNKVTEKGKYVELRCDPISGHTALYWYRQSLGQGPEFLIYFQGTGAADDSGLPNDRFFAVRPEGSVSTLKIQRTERGDSAVYLCASSLTVGRAGELFFGEGSRLTVL.

V is TRBV3-1 and J is TRBJ2-2. The CDR3 runs to 14 residues. Germline V CDR1 and CDR2: LGHDT, YNNKEL (reference sequence). The CDR3 spells CASVDPANTGELFF.

V is TRBV20-1 and J is TRBJ2-3; TCRdb indicates TRBD2, and absent DNA this call remains unverified. Germline loops: CDR1 DFQATT, CDR2 SNEGSKA (reference sequence). This CDR3 region has 17 residues. The CDR3 is CSALVPAGPTSTDTQYF.

This chain links TRBV18 with TRBJ2-2; TCRdb names TRBD2, which stays unverified in the absence of DNA. Germline V CDR1 and CDR2: KGHSH, LQKENI. The CDR3 runs 17 residues. The CDR3 loop reads CASSPGSGGSITGELFF.

The V call is TRBV7-6, the J call TRBJ2-1; the TCRdb call, TRBD1, lacks DNA for checking. The CDR3 extends over 13 amino acids. CDR1 and CDR2 (germline): SGHVS, FNYEAQ. CDR3 sequence: CASSLLQRGEQFF.

V and J are TRBV28 and TRBJ2-5. This CDR3 region has 12 residues. CDR1 is MDHEN, CDR2 SYDVKM, per germline. Here the CDR3 reads CASSEIQETQYF. Combining the CDR3 with reference TRBV28 and TRBJ2-5 gives the whole variable domain DVKVTQSSRYLVKRTGEKVFLECVQDMDHENMFWYRQDPGLGLRLIYFSYDVKMKEKGDIPEGYSVSREKKERFSLILESASTNQTSMYLCASSEIQETQYFGPGTRLLVL.

The V call is TRBV28, the J call TRBJ1-5; TCRdb's assignment of TRBD1 cannot be checked, as there is no DNA. Germline CDR1 is MDHEN and CDR2 is SYDVKM. The CDR3 is made up of 12 amino acids. The CDR3 loop reads CASGGGSQPQHF.

J is TRBJ1-4 and V is TRBV6-1; TCRdb reports TRBD1, a call that lacks DNA to check it against. Germline CDR1 MNHNS, CDR2 SASEGT. The CDR3 covers 14 residues. The CDR3 region is CASRATGENEKLFF.

The chain employs TRBV5-1 and TRBJ1-4. The CDR3 is made up of 15 amino acids. Germline CDR1 reads SGHRS; CDR2 reads YFSETQ. The CDR3 region is CASSPPADVGEKLFF.

V and J are TRBV11-2 and TRBJ2-5; no DNA is available, so the TRBD1 call from TCRdb remains unchecked. CDR1 is SGHAT and CDR2 is FQNNGV in the germline V gene. CDR3 length: 14 amino acids. CDR3: CASSLAREGETQYF. Looking up the rest from reference TRBV11-2 and TRBJ2-5 gives the full variable domain: EAGVAQSPRYKIIEKRQSVAFWCNPISGHATLYWYQQILGQGPKLLIQFQNNGVVDDSQLPKDRFSAERLKGVDSTLKIQPAKLEDSAVYLCASSLAREGETQYFGPGTRLLVL.